The 20 T cell receptor beta chains below all came from one sample that was sequenced in a study of cytotoxic CD8 clonotypes in ibrutinib-treated CLL (dated by TCRdb to about 2021). This specimen's time point label, per the study, means: 12 months on ibrutinib. Preparation of the library involved the immunoSEQ multiplex PCR assay. TCRdb mirrors the immuneACCESS table, restricted to in-frame sequences. Some clones are absent from its copies; in checked studies, under half trace to an unresolved V gene, and the reason for the others is unknown. For this sample the table gives approximately 46,000 clones, of which more than 60% were detected only once. About 13% of the sample lies in the top ten. Source: PBMCs, taken after 12 months of ibrutinib treatment. The receptors come from a human donor with chronic lymphocytic leukemia.

This clone was seen a handful of times. V and J are TRBV14 and TRBJ2-7; D possibly corresponds to TRBD2 (5 bases). The V gene lost 0 bases and the J gene lost 3 bases, with 9 bases spanning the gap. This CDR3 is built from 14 residues. Germline V gene sequence: CDR1 SGHDN, CDR2 FVKESK. The CDR3 loop is CASSQDLASYEQYF. The DNA of the CDR3 is TGTGCCAGCAGCCAAGATCTAGCCAGCTACGAGCAGTACTTC.

The chain recombines TRBV7-9 with TRBJ1-2; TRBD1 might be the D (5 bases). The CDR3 is made up of 14 amino acids. V shed 5 bases and J shed 4 bases, with 14 bases lying between them. CDR1 and CDR2 from the germline V gene are SEHNR and FQNEAQ (reference sequence). CDR3 sequence reads: CASSPKAGIYGYTF. The CDR3 bases are TGTGCCAGCAGCCCGAAGGCAGGGATCTATGGCTACACCTTC. Complete variable domain (other parts from reference TRBV7-9 and TRBJ1-2): DTGVSQNPRHKITKRGQNVTFRCDPISEHNRLYWYRQTLGQGPEFLTYFQNEAQLEKSRLLSDRFSAERPKGSFSTLEIQRTEQGDSAMYLCASSPKAGIYGYTFGSGTRLTVV.

The rearrangement links TRBV7-2 to TRBJ2-2, with 8 bases matching TRBD2. V was clipped by 6 bases and J by 7 bases; unmatched bases: 13. The CDR3 consists of 16 residues. Germline V gene lookup returns CDR1 SGHTA and CDR2 FQGNSA. CDR3 sequence: CASRSGPGGTGGELFF. In DNA, the CDR3 is TGTGCCAGCAGGTCGGGACCGGGAGGGACTGGCGGGGAGCTGTTTTTT. Combining the CDR3 with reference TRBV7-2 and TRBJ2-2 gives the whole variable domain GAGVSQSPSNKVTEKGKDVELRCDPISGHTALYWYRQSLGQGLEFLIYFQGNSAPDKSGLPSDRFSAERTGGSVSTLTIQRTQQEDSAVYLCASRSGPGGTGGELFFGEGSRLTVL.

The V gene is TRBV6-6, the J gene TRBJ2-7; D gene ambiguous. Trimming shortened V by 5 bases and J by 2 bases, and 16 bases separated the two germline ends. CDR1 MNHNY and CDR2 SVGAGI come from the germline V gene (reference sequence). This CDR3 contains 15 residues. The CDR3 protein is CASSPTWQSAYEQYF. The CDR3, as DNA: TGTGCCAGCAGTCCAACCTGGCAGAGCGCCTACGAGCAGTACTTC.

The V gene is TRBV7-6, the J gene TRBJ2-7, with D perhaps assigned TRBD1 or TRBD2 (7 bases each). Between the trimmed V and J ends, which lost 5 bases and 7 bases, there was a span of 12 bases. Per the germline V gene, CDR1 is SGHVS and CDR2 is FNYEAQ. This CDR3 comprises 12 residues. In nucleotides, the CDR3 is TGTGCCAGCAGCGCCCAGGGGGGGGAGCAGTACTTC. Its translation: CASSAQGGEQYF.

The chain couples TRBV7-6 to TRBJ1-2, with unresolved D. Trimming removed 5 bases at V and 0 bases at J, with 16 bases between. This CDR3 has 16 residues. Per the germline V gene, CDR1 is SGHVS and CDR2 is FNYEAQ. The CDR3 DNA is TGTGCCAGCAGCCCAGACCGGGTTGTAACTAACTATGGCTACACCTTC. Residues: CASSPDRVVTNYGYTF. The full variable domain, rest sourced from reference TRBV7-6 and TRBJ1-2, is GAGVSQSPRYKVTKRGQDVALRCDPISGHVSLYWYRQALGQGPEFLTYFNYEAQQDKSGLPNDRFSAERPEGSISTLTIQRTEQRDSAMYRCASSPDRVVTNYGYTFGSGTRLTVV.

V usage is TRBV30 and J usage is TRBJ2-1; tentatively, D is TRBD2 (5 bases). The V end lost 1 base, the J end lost 3 bases, and 19 bases lay between the germline ends. CDR1 GTSNPN and CDR2 SVGIG come from the germline V gene (reference sequence). The CDR3 consists of 17 residues. The DNA of the CDR3 is TGTGCCTGGAGTGCCCTCGGTCGGACGGGAAACTACAATGAGCAGTTCTTC. It is translated as CAWSALGRTGNYNEQFF.

The gene calls are TRBV6-5 and TRBJ2-5; 8 nucleotides agree with TRBD1. J gave up 5 bases and V 0 bases, and 8 bases lay outside the gene matches. The CDR3 consists of 16 residues. Germline CDR1 and CDR2: MNHEY and SVGAGI. CDR3 nucleotide sequence: TGTGCCAGCAGTTACTCTGGGCAGGGGGCCTTTGAGACCCAGTACTTC. Protein product: CASSYSGQGAFETQYF.

This chain links TRBV6-5 with TRBJ2-1, with D maybe TRBD2 (5 bases). The CDR3 totals 15 residues. Between the trimmed V and J ends, which lost 7 bases and 2 bases, there was a span of 15 bases. Germline values: CDR1 MNHEY, CDR2 SVGAGI. CDR3 nucleotides: TGTGCCAGCACCCGATCTGGAGCGGCCTACAATGAGCAGTTCTTC. Translating it yields CASTRSGAAYNEQFF.

This chain connects TRBV4-1 to TRBJ2-5, with D uncertain. From germline, CDR1 is MGHRA and CDR2 YSYEKL. The V end lost 0 bases, the J end lost 4 bases, and 9 bases lay between the germline ends. CDR3 size: 14 residues. CDR3 sequence (DNA): TGCGCCAGCAGCCAAGATCGGGTAGTAGAGACCCAGTACTTC. Its translation: CASSQDRVVETQYF.

This clone was detected only a few times. This chain uses TRBV9 with TRBJ2-7; D is undetermined. The CDR3 has 14 residues. V was shortened by 0 bases and J by 3 bases, with 10 bases between the two germline ends. Per the germline V gene, CDR1 is SGDLS and CDR2 is YYNGEE. Here the CDR3 reads CASSVASTGYEQYF. The CDR3 coding sequence is TGTGCCAGCAGCGTAGCCTCAACTGGCTACGAGCAGTACTTC.

V is TRBV6-6 and J is TRBJ1-1; maybe TRBD1 (6 bases). The CDR3 has 13 residues. CDR1 MNHNY and CDR2 SVGAGI come from the germline V gene (reference sequence). The V end was cut by 2 bases, the J end by 8 bases, with 12 bases between. The CDR3 coding sequence is TGTGCCAGCAGTTACGCAGGGGCCCCCGAAGCTTTCTTT. Its translation is CASSYAGAPEAFF.

This chain uses TRBV19 with TRBJ2-1; no reliable D call. Germline CDR1 and CDR2: LNHDA and SQIVND (reference sequence). This CDR3 is built from 20 residues. Trimming removed 6 bases from V and 0 bases from J, with 27 bases in between. This chain's CDR3 is CASSRKGPTTSVSSYNEQFF. DNA of the CDR3: TGTGCCAGTAGCCGGAAGGGTCCCACTACCTCAGTGAGCTCCTACAATGAGCAGTTCTTC.

The sample holds a few counts of this clone. This chain connects TRBV7-8 to TRBJ1-1; D is unresolved. This CDR3 comprises 18 residues. V was trimmed by 2 bases and J by 0 bases, leaving 19 bases between them. CDR1 and CDR2 from the germline V gene are SGHVS and FQNEAQ. This CDR3 reads CASSLTSLRFAMNTEAFF. In DNA form, the CDR3 reads TGTGCCAGCAGCTTAACTTCGCTCCGGTTTGCTATGAACACTGAAGCTTTCTTT.

This chain joins TRBV10-3 and TRBJ2-6; D might be TRBD1 (6 bases). CDR3 length equals 17 residues. Germline lookup yields CDR1 ENHRY and CDR2 SYGVKD. Between the trimmed V and J ends, which lost 6 bases and 0 bases, there was a span of 15 bases. CDR3 sequence reads: CAISGRQVRSGANVLTF. CDR3 nucleotides: TGTGCCATCAGCGGAAGACAGGTCCGCTCTGGGGCCAACGTCCTGACTTTC.

The genes are TRBV19 and TRBJ2-2; 10 bases map to TRBD2. V shed 6 bases, J shed 8 bases, and the junction held 12 bases outside the gene matches. The germline V gene encodes CDR1 LNHDA and CDR2 SQIVND (reference sequence). The CDR3 runs to 16 residues. CDR3 nucleotide sequence: TGTGCCAGTAGCAGTGGAGTAGCGGGAGGATATGGGGAGCTGTTTTTT. This gives the protein CASSSGVAGGYGELFF.

This clone was found a few times. This chain links TRBV2 with TRBJ1-1; no definite D call. The CDR3 covers 11 residues. CDR1 is SNHLY, CDR2 FYNNEI, per germline. V was pared by 2 bases and J by 10 bases, with 8 bases between. The CDR3 DNA follows: TGTGCCAGCAGTGAACTGAAGGGAGCTTTCTTT. This encodes CASSELKGAFF.

V and J are TRBV5-6 and TRBJ1-2; unclear D gene. The V gene lost 0 bases and the J gene lost 5 bases, with 11 bases spanning the gap. CDR1 is SGHDT and CDR2 is YYEEEE in the germline V gene. CDR3 length: 14 amino acids. DNA of the CDR3: TGTGCCAGCAGCTTGGGTAGGGCGGAATATGGCTACACCTTC. The encoded protein is CASSLGRAEYGYTF.

The J gene is TRBJ1-1, the V gene TRBV5-6; D ambiguous. The V end was cut by 0 bases, the J end by 4 bases, with 10 bases between. Germline values: CDR1 SGHDT, CDR2 YYEEEE. The length of the CDR3 is 14 residues. CDR3 loop: CASSLVGKVTEAFF. In nucleotides, the CDR3 is TGTGCCAGCAGCTTGGTAGGAAAGGTCACTGAAGCTTTCTTT.

The V call is TRBV27, the J call TRBJ1-1, with a possible D match to TRBD1 (5 bases). V dropped 3 bases and J dropped 0 bases, with 14 bases sitting between them. This CDR3 has 16 amino acids. Germline V gene data show CDR1 as MNHEY and CDR2 as SMNVEV (reference sequence). CDR3 DNA: TGTGCCAGCAGTTTTTCAGGGTTTCCTATGAACACTGAAGCTTTCTTT. This sequence encodes CASSFSGFPMNTEAFF.